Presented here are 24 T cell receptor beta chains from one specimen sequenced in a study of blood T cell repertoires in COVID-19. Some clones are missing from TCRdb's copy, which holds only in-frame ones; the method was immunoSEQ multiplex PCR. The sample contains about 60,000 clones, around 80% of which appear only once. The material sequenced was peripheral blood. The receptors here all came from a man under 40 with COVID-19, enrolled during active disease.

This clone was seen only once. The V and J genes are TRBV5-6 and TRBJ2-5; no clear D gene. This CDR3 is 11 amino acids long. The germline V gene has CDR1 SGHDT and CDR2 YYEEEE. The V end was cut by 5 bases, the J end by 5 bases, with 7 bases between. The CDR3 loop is CASSLSETQYF. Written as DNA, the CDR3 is TGTGCCAGCAGTCTGAGTGAGACCCAGTACTTC.

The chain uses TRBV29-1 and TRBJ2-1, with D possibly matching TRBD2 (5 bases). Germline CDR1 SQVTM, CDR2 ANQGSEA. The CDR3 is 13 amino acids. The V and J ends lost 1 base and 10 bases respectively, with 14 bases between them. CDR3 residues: CSVEGPRRGEQFF. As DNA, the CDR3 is TGCAGCGTTGAAGGTCCTAGGCGAGGGGAGCAGTTCTTC.

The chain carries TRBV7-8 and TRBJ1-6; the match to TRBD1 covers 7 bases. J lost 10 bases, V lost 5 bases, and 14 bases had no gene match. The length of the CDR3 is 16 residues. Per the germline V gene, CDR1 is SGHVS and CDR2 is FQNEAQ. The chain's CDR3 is CASSIEPGQRRSPLHF. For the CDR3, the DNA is TGTGCCAGCAGCATCGAACCGGGACAGAGGAGGTCACCCCTCCACTTT.

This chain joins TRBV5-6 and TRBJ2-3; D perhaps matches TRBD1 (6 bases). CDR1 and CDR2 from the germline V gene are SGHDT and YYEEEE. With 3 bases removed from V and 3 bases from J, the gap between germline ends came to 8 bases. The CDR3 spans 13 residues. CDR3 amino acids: CASSSRGTDTQYF. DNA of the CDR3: TGTGCCAGCAGCTCCAGGGGAACAGATACGCAGTATTTT.

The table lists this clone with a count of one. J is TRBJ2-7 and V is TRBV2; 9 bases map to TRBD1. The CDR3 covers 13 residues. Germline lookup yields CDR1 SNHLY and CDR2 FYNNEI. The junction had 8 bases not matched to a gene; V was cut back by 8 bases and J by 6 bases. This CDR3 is CASGGQGLGEQYF. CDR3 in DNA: TGTGCCAGCGGGGGACAGGGCTTAGGCGAGCAGTACTTC.

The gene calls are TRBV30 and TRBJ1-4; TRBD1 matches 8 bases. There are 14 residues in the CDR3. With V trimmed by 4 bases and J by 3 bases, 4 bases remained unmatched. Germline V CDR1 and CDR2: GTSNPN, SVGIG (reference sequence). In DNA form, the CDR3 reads TGTGCCTGGACAGGGGGCGTATCTAATGAAAAACTGTTTTTT. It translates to CAWTGGVSNEKLFF.

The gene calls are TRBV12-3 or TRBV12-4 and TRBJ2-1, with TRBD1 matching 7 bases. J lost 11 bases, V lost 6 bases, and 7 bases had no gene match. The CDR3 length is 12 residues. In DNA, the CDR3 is TGTGCCAGCAGCCCGACGGGACAGCAGCAGTTCTTC. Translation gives CASSPTGQQQFF.

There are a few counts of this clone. The CDR3, as DNA: TGCGCCAGCAGCTCAGAATGGGACAGGGTGTCCGGTTACAATGAGCAGTTCTTC. Encoded protein: CASSSEWDRVSGYNEQFF. The rearrangement links TRBV4-3 to TRBJ2-1; 9 bases match TRBD1. CDR3 length: 18 amino acids. Germline values: CDR1 LGHNA, CDR2 YSLEER. V shed 5 bases, J shed 4 bases, and the junction held 15 bases outside the gene matches.

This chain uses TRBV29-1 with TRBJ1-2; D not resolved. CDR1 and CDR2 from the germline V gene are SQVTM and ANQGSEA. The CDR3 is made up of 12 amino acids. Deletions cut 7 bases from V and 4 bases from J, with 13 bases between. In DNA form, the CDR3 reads TGCAGCGGTCACACCGGGTTCTATGGCTACACCTTC. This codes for CSGHTGFYGYTF.

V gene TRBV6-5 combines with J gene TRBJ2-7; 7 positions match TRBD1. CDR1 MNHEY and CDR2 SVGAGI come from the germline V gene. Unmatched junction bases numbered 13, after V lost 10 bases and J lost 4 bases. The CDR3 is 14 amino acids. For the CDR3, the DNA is TGTGCCACCACGCCTACACAGGGGTTATACGAGCAGTACTTC. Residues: CATTPTQGLYEQYF.

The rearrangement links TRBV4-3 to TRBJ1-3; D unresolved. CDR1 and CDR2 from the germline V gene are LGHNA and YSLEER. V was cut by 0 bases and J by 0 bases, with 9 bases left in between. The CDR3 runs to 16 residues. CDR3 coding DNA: TGCGCCAGCAGCCAAGATGGTCCGGGCTCTGGAAACACCATATATTTT. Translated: CASSQDGPGSGNTIYF.

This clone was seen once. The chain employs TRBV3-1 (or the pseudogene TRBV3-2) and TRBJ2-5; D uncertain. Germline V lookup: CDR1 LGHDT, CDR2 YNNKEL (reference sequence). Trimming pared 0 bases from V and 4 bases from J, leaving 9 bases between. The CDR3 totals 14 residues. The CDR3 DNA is TGTGCCAGCAGCCAAGAAAGCATAAGAGAGACCCAGTACTTC. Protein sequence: CASSQESIRETQYF.

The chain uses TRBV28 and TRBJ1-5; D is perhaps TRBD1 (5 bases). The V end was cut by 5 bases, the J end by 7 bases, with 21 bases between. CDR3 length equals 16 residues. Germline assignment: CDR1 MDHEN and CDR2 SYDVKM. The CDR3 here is CASSPRDGGIVQPQHF. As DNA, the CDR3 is TGTGCCAGCAGTCCCCGGGACGGAGGGATCGTACAGCCCCAGCATTTT. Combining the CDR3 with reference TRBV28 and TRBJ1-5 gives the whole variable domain DVKVTQSSRYLVKRTGEKVFLECVQDMDHENMFWYRQDPGLGLRLIYFSYDVKMKEKGDIPEGYSVSREKKERFSLILESASTNQTSMYLCASSPRDGGIVQPQHFGDGTRLSIL.

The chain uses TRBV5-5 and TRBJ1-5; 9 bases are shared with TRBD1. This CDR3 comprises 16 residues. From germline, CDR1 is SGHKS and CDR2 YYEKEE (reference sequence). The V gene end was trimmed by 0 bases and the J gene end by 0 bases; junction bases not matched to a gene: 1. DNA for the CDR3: TGTGCCAGCAGCTTGGGACAGGGGGATAGCAATCAGCCCCAGCATTTT. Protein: CASSLGQGDSNQPQHF.

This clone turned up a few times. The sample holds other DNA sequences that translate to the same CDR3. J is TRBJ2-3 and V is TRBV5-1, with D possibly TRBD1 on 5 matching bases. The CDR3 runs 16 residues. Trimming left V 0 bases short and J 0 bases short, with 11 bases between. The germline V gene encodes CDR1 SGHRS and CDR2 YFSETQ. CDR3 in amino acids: CASSLVFRTSTDTQYF. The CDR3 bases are TGCGCCAGCAGCTTGGTATTTCGGACAAGCACAGATACGCAGTATTTT.

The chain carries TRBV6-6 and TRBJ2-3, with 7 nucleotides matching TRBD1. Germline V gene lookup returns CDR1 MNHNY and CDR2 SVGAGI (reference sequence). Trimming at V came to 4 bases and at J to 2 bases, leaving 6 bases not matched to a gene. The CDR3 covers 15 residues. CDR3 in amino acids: CASSSPGQTTDTQYF. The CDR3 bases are TGTGCCAGCAGTTCCCCGGGACAGACCACAGATACGCAGTATTTT.

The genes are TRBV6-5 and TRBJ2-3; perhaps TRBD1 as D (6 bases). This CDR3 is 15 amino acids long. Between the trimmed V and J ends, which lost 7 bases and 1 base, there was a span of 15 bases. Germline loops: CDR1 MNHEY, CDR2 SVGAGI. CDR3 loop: CASMNIGGGTDTQYF. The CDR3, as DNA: TGTGCCAGCATGAACATTGGGGGCGGCACAGATACGCAGTATTTT.

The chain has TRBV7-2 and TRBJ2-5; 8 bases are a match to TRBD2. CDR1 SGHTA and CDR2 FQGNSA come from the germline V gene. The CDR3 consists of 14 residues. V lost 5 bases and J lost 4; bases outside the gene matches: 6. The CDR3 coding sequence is TGTGCCAGCAGCCTGAGCGGGAGTTCAGAGACCCAGTACTTC. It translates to CASSLSGSSETQYF.

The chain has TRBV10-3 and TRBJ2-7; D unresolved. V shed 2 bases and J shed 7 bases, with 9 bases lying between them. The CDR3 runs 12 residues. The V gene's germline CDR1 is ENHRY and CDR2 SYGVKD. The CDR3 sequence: CAISEDHGEQYF. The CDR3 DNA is TGTGCCATCAGTGAGGACCACGGGGAGCAGTACTTC.

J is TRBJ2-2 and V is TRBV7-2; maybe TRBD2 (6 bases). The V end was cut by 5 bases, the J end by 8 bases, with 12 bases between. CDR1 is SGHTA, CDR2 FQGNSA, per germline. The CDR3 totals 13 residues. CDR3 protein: CASSPGTFGELFF. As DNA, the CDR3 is TGTGCCAGCAGCCCGGGGACTTTTGGGGAGCTGTTTTTT.

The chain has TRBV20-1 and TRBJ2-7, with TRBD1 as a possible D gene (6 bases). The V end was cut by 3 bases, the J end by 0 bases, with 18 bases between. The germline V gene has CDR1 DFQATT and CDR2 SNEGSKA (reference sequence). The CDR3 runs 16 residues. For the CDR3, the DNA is TGCAGTGCTAGTCCCCACCACAGGGTTAGCTCCTACGAGCAGTACTTC. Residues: CSASPHHRVSSYEQYF.

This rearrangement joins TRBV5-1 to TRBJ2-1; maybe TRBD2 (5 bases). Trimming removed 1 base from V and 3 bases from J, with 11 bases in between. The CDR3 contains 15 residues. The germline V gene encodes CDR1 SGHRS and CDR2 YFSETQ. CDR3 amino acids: CASSLTGNGYNEQFF. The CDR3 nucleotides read TGCGCCAGCAGCTTGACCGGGAACGGCTACAATGAGCAGTTCTTC. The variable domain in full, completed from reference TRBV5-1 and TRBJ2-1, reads KAGVTQTPRYLIKTRGQQVTLSCSPISGHRSVSWYQQTPGQGLQFLFEYFSETQRNKGNFPGRFSGRQFSNSRSEMNVSTLELGDSALYLCASSLTGNGYNEQFFGPGTRLTVL.

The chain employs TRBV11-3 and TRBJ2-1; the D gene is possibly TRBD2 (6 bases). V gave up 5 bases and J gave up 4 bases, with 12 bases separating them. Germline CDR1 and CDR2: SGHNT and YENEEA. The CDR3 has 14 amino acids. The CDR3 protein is CASSARDSYNEQFF. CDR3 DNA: TGTGCCAGCAGCGCAAGGGACTCATACAATGAGCAGTTCTTC.

The CDR3 spells CASSKGQGGGQYF. The CDR3, as DNA: TGTGCCAGCAGCAAAGGCCAGGGAGGGGGCCAGTACTTC. The chain employs TRBV21-1 and TRBJ2-5; the table calls TRBD2, which could not be checked here. TRBV21-1 is a known pseudogene. This CDR3 has 13 amino acids.